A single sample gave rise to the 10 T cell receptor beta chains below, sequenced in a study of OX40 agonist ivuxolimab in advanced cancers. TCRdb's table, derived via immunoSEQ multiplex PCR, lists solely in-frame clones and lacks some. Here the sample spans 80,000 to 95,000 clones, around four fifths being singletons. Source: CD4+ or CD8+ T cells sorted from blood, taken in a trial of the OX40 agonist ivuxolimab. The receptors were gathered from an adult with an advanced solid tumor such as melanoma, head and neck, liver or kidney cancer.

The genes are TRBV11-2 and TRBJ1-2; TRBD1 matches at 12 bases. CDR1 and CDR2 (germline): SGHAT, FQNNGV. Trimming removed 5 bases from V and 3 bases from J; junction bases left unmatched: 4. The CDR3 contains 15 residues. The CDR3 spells CASSEGQGAYYGYTF. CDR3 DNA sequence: TGTGCCAGCAGCGAGGGACAGGGGGCGTACTATGGCTACACCTTC.

The CDR3 DNA sequence: TGTGCCAGTAGTGGGGCCCGGGACAGGGGGATTGAAGCTTTCTTT. It specifies CASSGARDRGIEAFF. The V gene is TRBV19, the J gene TRBJ1-1; the match to TRBD1 covers 11 bases. The CDR3 is 15 residues long. V was clipped by 5 bases and J by 7 bases; unmatched bases: 9. In germline, CDR1 is LNHDA, CDR2 SQIVND (reference sequence).

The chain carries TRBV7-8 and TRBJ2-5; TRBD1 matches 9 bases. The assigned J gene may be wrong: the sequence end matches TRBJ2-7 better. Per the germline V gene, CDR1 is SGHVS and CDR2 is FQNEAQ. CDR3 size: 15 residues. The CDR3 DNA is TGTGCCAGCAGCTTAGAGACAGGGGGGAACTACGAGCAGTACTTC. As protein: CASSLETGGNYEQYF.

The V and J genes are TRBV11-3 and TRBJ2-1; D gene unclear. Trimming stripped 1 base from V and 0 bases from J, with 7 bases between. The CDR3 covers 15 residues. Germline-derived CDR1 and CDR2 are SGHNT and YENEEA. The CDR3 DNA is TGTGCCAGCAGCTTAGTACAGAGCTCCTACAATGAGCAGTTCTTC. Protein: CASSLVQSSYNEQFF.

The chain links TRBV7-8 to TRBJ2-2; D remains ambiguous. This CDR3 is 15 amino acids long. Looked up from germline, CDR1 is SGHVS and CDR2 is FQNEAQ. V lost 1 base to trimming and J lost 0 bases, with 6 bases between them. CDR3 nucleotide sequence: TGTGCCAGCAGCTTAGTATCAGCGAACACCGGGGAGCTGTTTTTT. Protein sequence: CASSLVSANTGELFF. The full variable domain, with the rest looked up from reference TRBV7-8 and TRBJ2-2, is GAGVSQSPRYKVAKRGQDVALRCDPISGHVSLFWYQQALGQGPEFLTYFQNEAQLDKSGLPSDRFFAERPEGSVSTLKIQRTQQEDSAVYLCASSLVSANTGELFFGEGSRLTVL.

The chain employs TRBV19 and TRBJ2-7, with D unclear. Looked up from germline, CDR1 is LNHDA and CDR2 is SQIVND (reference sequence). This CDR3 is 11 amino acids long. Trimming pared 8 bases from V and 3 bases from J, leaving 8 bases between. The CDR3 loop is CASGTRYEQYF. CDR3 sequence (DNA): TGTGCCAGTGGTACGCGCTACGAGCAGTACTTC.

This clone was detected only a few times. This chain's CDR3 is CASSFGTEAFF. The CDR3 DNA reads TGTGCCAGCAGCTTTGGTACTGAAGCTTTCTTT. V usage is TRBV7-9 and J usage is TRBJ1-1; no reliable D call. The germline gives CDR1 SEHNR, CDR2 FQNEAQ (reference sequence). The V gene lost 3 bases and the J gene lost 5 bases, with 4 bases spanning the gap. The CDR3 has 11 amino acids. Complete variable domain (other parts from reference TRBV7-9 and TRBJ1-1): DTGVSQNPRHKITKRGQNVTFRCDPISEHNRLYWYRQTLGQGPEFLTYFQNEAQLEKSRLLSDRFSAERPKGSFSTLEIQRTEQGDSAMYLCASSFGTEAFFGQGTRLTVV.

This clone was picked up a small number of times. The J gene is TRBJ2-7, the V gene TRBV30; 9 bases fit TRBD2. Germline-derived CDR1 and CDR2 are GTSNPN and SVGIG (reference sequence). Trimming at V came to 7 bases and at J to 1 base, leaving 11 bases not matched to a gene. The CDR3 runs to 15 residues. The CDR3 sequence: CASSLGSGGSYEQYF. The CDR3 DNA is TGTGCCTCGTCCCTTGGGAGCGGGGGGTCCTACGAGCAGTACTTC.

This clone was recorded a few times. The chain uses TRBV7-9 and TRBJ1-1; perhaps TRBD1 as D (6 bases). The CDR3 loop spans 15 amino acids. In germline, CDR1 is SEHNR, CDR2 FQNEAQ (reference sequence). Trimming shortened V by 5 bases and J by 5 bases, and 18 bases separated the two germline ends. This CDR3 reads CASSPAGHSGTEAFF. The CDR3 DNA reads TGTGCCAGCAGCCCGGCGGGACACTCGGGTACTGAAGCTTTCTTT.

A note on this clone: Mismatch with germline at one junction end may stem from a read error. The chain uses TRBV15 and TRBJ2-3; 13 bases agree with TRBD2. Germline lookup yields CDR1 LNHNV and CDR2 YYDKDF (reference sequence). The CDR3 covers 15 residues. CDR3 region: CATSSPKQTSGGAQF. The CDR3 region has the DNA TGTGCCACCAGCAGTCCCAAGCAAACTAGCGGGGGGGCCCAATTT.